These T cell receptor beta chains were read from a single sample in a study of T cells in Graves' hyperthyroidism and ophthalmopathy. TCRdb used MiXCR to reprocess the multiplex PCR reads, holding one entry per CDR3 protein. The table shows under 350,000 distinct CDR3 sequences, with 17% occurring only once. The sample taken for sequencing was blood. The receptors stem from a woman aged 60 to 75 with Graves' ophthalmopathy. The conserved cysteine and the conserved F or W are not part of the CDR3 here.

J: TRBJ1-4; V: TRBV7-2; CDR3: ASSLRTGGGGEKLF
J: TRBJ1-1; V: TRBV12-3/TRBV12-4; CDR3: ASSIQGMNTEAF
J: TRBJ2-1; V: TRBV7-7; CDR3: ASSRLDSYNEQF
J: TRBJ1-1; V: TRBV20-1; CDR3: SAGQPNTEAF
J: TRBJ1-3; V: TRBV6-2/TRBV6-3; CDR3: ASRRDRNSGNTIY
J: TRBJ2-7; V: TRBV18; CDR3: ASSLGQGFTYEQY
J: TRBJ2-1; V: TRBV7-2; CDR3: ASSRGLSEQF
J: TRBJ2-3; V: TRBV2; CDR3: ASSGRPSTDTQY
J: TRBJ2-4; V: TRBV12-3/TRBV12-4; CDR3: ASSFRDRGYGNIQY
J: TRBJ2-3; V: TRBV5-1; CDR3: ASTISQGADTQY
J: TRBJ2-7; V: TRBV27; CDR3: ASSPRTGGHYEQY
J: TRBJ2-3; V: TRBV18; CDR3: ASSPYGDSTDTQY
J: TRBJ1-2; V: TRBV27; CDR3: ASSSRDRGIGYT
J: TRBJ2-1; V: TRBV27; CDR3: ASRTGTSGYNEQF
J: TRBJ1-1; V: TRBV6-5; CDR3: ASSYSLSNTEAF
J: TRBJ1-6; V: TRBV7-2; CDR3: ASSLGFGGASPLH
J: TRBJ1-1; V: TRBV28; CDR3: ATSLNTEAF
J: TRBJ2-7; V: TRBV20-1; CDR3: SAENRDIGSYEQY
J: TRBJ1-1; V: TRBV6-2/TRBV6-3; CDR3: ASGWGFGIEAF
J: TRBJ1-6; V: TRBV7-2; CDR3: ASSTRVGALH
J: TRBJ2-3; V: TRBV3-1; CDR3: ASSQGAWDTQY
J: TRBJ1-5; V: TRBV5-1; CDR3: ASSLRGEGQPQH
J: TRBJ2-7; V: TRBV7-8; CDR3: ASKDLAGGPGEQY
J: TRBJ2-2; V: TRBV5-4; CDR3: ASSATSGGRGGELF
J: TRBJ2-1; V: TRBV29-1; CDR3: SVDRGPPEQF
J: TRBJ1-1; V: TRBV25-1; CDR3: ASRGFGANTEAF
J: TRBJ2-4; V: TRBV2; CDR3: ASNRDTGENIQY
J: TRBJ1-6; V: TRBV5-1; CDR3: ASSLGQGARSPLH
J: TRBJ2-3; V: TRBV11-2; CDR3: ASSLPGAGQGSLDTQY
J: TRBJ1-1; V: TRBV5-1; CDR3: ASSLAQNTNTEAF
J: TRBJ1-3; V: TRBV28; CDR3: ASTLQYTIY
J: TRBJ1-3; V: TRBV24-1; CDR3: ATSGGGNTIY
J: TRBJ2-7; V: TRBV28; CDR3: ASSWEIRQY
J: TRBJ2-1; V: TRBV11-2; CDR3: ASSLSGQGGYEQF
J: TRBJ2-7; V: TRBV5-1; CDR3: ASSSGKQLASYEQY
J: TRBJ2-3; V: TRBV18; CDR3: ASSQGTGPDTQY
J: TRBJ2-5; V: TRBV15; CDR3: ATSRSLGGEETQY
J: TRBJ2-3; V: TRBV6-6; CDR3: ASSYGAGGTDTQY
J: TRBJ2-1; V: TRBV7-8; CDR3: ASSLEGPPYNEQF
J: TRBJ1-6; V: TRBV27; CDR3: ASSLRENSPLH
J: TRBJ2-7; V: TRBV4-2; CDR3: ASGQDRIRLAGGYEQY
J: TRBJ1-1; V: TRBV9; CDR3: ASSVGGQGGTEAF
J: TRBJ1-2; V: TRBV27; CDR3: ASSRGRGGYGYT
J: TRBJ2-3; V: TRBV20-1; CDR3: SAPSGDTQY
J: TRBJ1-2; V: TRBV7-9; CDR3: ASSLGESTNYGYT
J: TRBJ2-7; V: TRBV28; CDR3: ASRDQDYEQY
J: TRBJ1-4; V: TRBV12-5; CDR3: ASGPTGLNEKLF
J: TRBJ2-7; V: TRBV20-1; CDR3: SAKQQGMGGEQY
J: TRBJ1-2; V: TRBV7-2; CDR3: ASSLVSVNYGYT
J: TRBJ2-7; V: TRBV13; CDR3: ASSSRVPTYEQY
J: TRBJ2-7; V: TRBV20-1; CDR3: SARGYGRQGAYEQY
J: TRBJ2-5; V: TRBV10-3; CDR3: AISEASGRRETQY
J: TRBJ1-4; V: TRBV18; CDR3: ASSRAVGQGNEKLF
J: TRBJ1-6; V: TRBV4-2; CDR3: ASSQVGGGSPLH